This TCR beta chain was recovered during a study of cytomegalovirus exposure and HLA in healthy donors (dated by TCRdb to about 2017). About the full investigation: According to a later analysis, the 110 or so validation repertoires were produced on the same platform as the 700 or so repertoires of the first cohort. The study aimed to test whether cataloging public T cell receptors could reveal signatures of past pathogen exposure. Along with the roughly 670-subject first cohort, a separate validation cohort of around 110 different subjects was used. To predict cytomegalovirus infection status, the study combined high-throughput TCR immunosequencing, statistical association of individual TCRs with disease status, and machine learning.

Trimming leaves V shorter by 3 bases and J shorter by 2 bases, with the junction holding 2 bases beyond the gene matches. The germline V gene (reference sequence) sets CDR1 to MNHEY and CDR2 to SMNVEV. The CDR3 numbers 14 residues from cysteine through phenylalanine. Just the 42-base CDR3 DNA is kept, in frame starting at base 1. Paper-wide results and their limitations: The classifier was reported to diagnose cytomegalovirus status with high specificity and sensitivity in both the original and validation cohorts. In vitro tests confirmed that three of the cytomegalovirus-associated TCR beta chains recognize cytomegalovirus antigens. A later analysis had no HLA typing for the validation cohort, so co-occurrence there was scored across all 130 or so repertoires. The authors suggested that the approach could potentially be extended to other disease states and immunological phenotypes. Of the cluster scores, approximately 95% were above 0 in a later analysis, which found that TCRs clustered in the first cohort also tended to co-occur in the 120 or so validation repertoires. Across donors, most TCR sequences were observed very rarely, whereas some public TCRs were present in many individuals. A total of 150 or so TCR beta chains were listed by the study as associated with cytomegalovirus.

Separate from the roughly 650-subject first cohort, the validation cohort of 95 to 150 subjects was the group to which the donors belonged. On this clone itself: There is no known antigen for this receptor. No qualities accompany the bases; no much larger clone lies one base away.

The library was prepared using the immunoSEQ multiplex PCR assay. The original pipeline was this. A statistical classification framework was built for diagnosing cytomegalovirus status from the catalog of TCR beta chain sequences. Entries here come from immuneACCESS through TCRdb and include only in-frame sequences with V and J called. Some clones fail to appear in such tables; in the studies checked, an unresolved V gene covers under half of the shortfall, and the cause of the remainder is unknown. The V and J calls and clone size were taken over from that table, and D and trimming were inferred from the DNA. Here the sample has roughly 330,000 clones; roughly 90% occur a single time. The ten largest clones represent approximately 1% of the sample.

Rearrangement joined TRBV27 to TRBJ2-7, and 9 bases in between align with TRBD1. The sequencing input was PBMCs. The clonotype originates from a woman in her twenties or thirties in good health and CMV-seropositive. The CDR3 amino acid sequence is: CASSFYRGPYEQYF. Here is the DNA: TGTGCCAGCAGTTTCTACAGGGGGCCCTACGAGCAGTACTTC.